The 14 T cell receptor beta chains given below trace back to one sample, sequenced in a study of blood T cell repertoires in COVID-19. Data came from immunoSEQ multiplex PCR; TCRdb stores just in-frame clones and leaves some out. The top ten hold 0.99% of the sample, which has under 200,000 clones, about 88% seen once. The specimen was peripheral blood. These receptors came from a man between 18 and 29 years old with acute or convalescent COVID-19.

This chain connects TRBV6-5 to TRBJ1-4; TRBD1 matches at 7 bases. The CDR3 has 14 residues. Germline V gives CDR1 MNHEY, CDR2 SVGAGI. After removal of 6 bases from V and 7 bases from J, the junction contained 8 bases not matched to a gene. The chain's CDR3 is CASRRRGRGEKLFF. The CDR3 DNA reads TGTGCCAGCAGACGAAGGGGGCGAGGTGAAAAACTGTTTTTT.

The chain employs TRBV19 and TRBJ2-2, with D maybe TRBD2 (5 bases). Germline-derived CDR1 and CDR2 are LNHDA and SQIVND (reference sequence). This CDR3 has 16 residues. Trimming shortened V by 1 base and J by 6 bases, and 15 bases separated the two germline ends. The CDR3 region has the DNA TGTGCCAGTAGTATAGGAGGGCGCAGCCGACCCGGGGAGCTGTTTTTT. It encodes CASSIGGRSRPGELFF.

The chain joins TRBV27 to TRBJ2-5, with TRBD1 matching over 10 bases. Germline V gene lookup returns CDR1 MNHEY and CDR2 SMNVEV (reference sequence). The CDR3 consists of 14 residues. Losses at the gene ends were 6 bases for V and 5 bases for J; bases not matched to a gene: 6. This CDR3 reads CASRQTGGWETQYF. In nucleotides, the CDR3 is TGTGCCAGCAGGCAGACAGGGGGCTGGGAGACCCAGTACTTC.

The table lists this clone with a count of one. The V gene is TRBV7-9, the J gene TRBJ2-2, with D possibly matching TRBD2 (6 bases). Germline-derived CDR1 and CDR2 are SEHNR and FQNEAQ (reference sequence). V lost 1 base and J 3 bases, leaving 12 bases between the germline ends. The CDR3 has 16 residues. The CDR3: CASSLVLALDTGELFF. The CDR3 bases are TGTGCCAGCAGCTTAGTACTAGCTCTCGACACCGGGGAGCTGTTTTTT.

A few counts support this clone. One end of the junction is discordant with germline, which a read error may explain. This sequence joins TRBV18 and TRBJ2-1, with TRBD2 identical over 15 bases. Germline V gene sequence: CDR1 KGHSH, CDR2 LQKENI. The CDR3 has 17 residues. CDR3 coding DNA: TGTGCCACCTCACAGGGACTAGCGGGGGGCTTTGGGAATGAGCAGTTCTTC. This encodes CATSQGLAGGFGNEQFF.

This clone was picked up one time. The chain couples TRBV11-3 to TRBJ1-1; no reliable D call. Germline CDR1 is SGHNT and CDR2 is YENEEA. This CDR3 spans 13 amino acids. V was shortened by 3 bases and J by 1 base, with 6 bases between the two germline ends. The CDR3 loop is CASSFRRNTEAFF. The CDR3 nucleotides are TGTGCCAGCAGCTTTCGTCGGAACACTGAAGCTTTCTTT.

V is TRBV2 and J is TRBJ2-7, with D possibly matching TRBD2 (5 bases). Germline V CDR1 and CDR2: SNHLY, FYNNEI. The CDR3 length is 12 residues. The V end was cut by 11 bases, the J end by 3 bases, with 14 bases between. CDR3 loop: CAGRLLDYEQYF. The DNA of the CDR3 is TGTGCCGGGAGACTACTCGACTACGAGCAGTACTTC.

The CDR3 coding sequence is TGTGCCAGTAGGATACAGGGCGGCAGCACTGAAGCTTTCTTT. The encoded protein is CASRIQGGSTEAFF. The chain has TRBV19 and TRBJ1-1, with a weak D call TRBD1 (6 bases). Trimming took off 6 bases at V and 4 bases at J, with 15 bases between the two ends. Per germline, CDR1 LNHDA and CDR2 SQIVND (reference sequence). The CDR3 has 14 amino acids.

The V and J genes are TRBV28 and TRBJ1-5; D gene ambiguous. This CDR3 is 15 amino acids long. V lost 1 base and J 2 bases, leaving 9 bases between the germline ends. From germline, CDR1 is MDHEN and CDR2 SYDVKM. The CDR3 here is CASSLFSRGNQPQHF. DNA of the CDR3: TGTGCCAGCAGTTTATTTTCCCGGGGCAATCAGCCCCAGCATTTT.

V and J are TRBV28 and TRBJ1-2; maybe TRBD1 (6 bases). Trimming removed 3 bases from V and 0 bases from J, with 8 bases in between. This CDR3 spans 14 amino acids. Germline assignment: CDR1 MDHEN and CDR2 SYDVKM. CDR3 loop: CASSFRGANYGYTF. DNA for the CDR3: TGTGCCAGCAGTTTCAGGGGCGCTAACTATGGCTACACCTTC.

The gene calls are TRBV6-5 and TRBJ1-2; 9 nucleotides agree with TRBD1. Looked up from germline, CDR1 is MNHEY and CDR2 is SVGAGI. Unmatched junction bases numbered 7, after V lost 6 bases and J lost 2 bases. The CDR3 runs 15 residues. The CDR3 spells CASSPQGARNYGYTF. CDR3 DNA sequence: TGTGCCAGCAGCCCACAGGGGGCGCGGAACTATGGCTACACCTTC.

This rearrangement joins TRBV2 to TRBJ1-2; TRBD1 matches 7 bases. Trimming took 4 bases from V and 4 from J; bases not matched to a gene: 6. The CDR3 has 14 residues. Germline V CDR1 and CDR2: SNHLY, FYNNEI. The chain's CDR3 is CASSVTGTAYGYTF. The DNA for the CDR3 is TGTGCCAGCAGTGTCACCGGGACAGCCTATGGCTACACCTTC.

J is TRBJ2-1 and V is TRBV27; 11 positions match TRBD2. From germline, CDR1 is MNHEY and CDR2 SMNVEV (reference sequence). The CDR3 is 17 residues long. J gave up 8 bases and V 6 bases, and 15 bases lay outside the gene matches. Written as DNA, the CDR3 is TGTGCCAGCAGGGATAGCGGGGGGGCTGGTGCGGGTCATGAGCAGTTCTTC. It yields the protein CASRDSGGAGAGHEQFF.

The J gene is TRBJ2-5, the V gene TRBV27; TRBD2 agrees at 14 bases. This CDR3 is built from 16 residues. Unmatched junction bases numbered 4, after V lost 7 bases and J lost 0 bases. Germline V CDR1 and CDR2: MNHEY, SMNVEV (reference sequence). CDR3 loop: CASIRGLAGDQETQYF. CDR3 coding DNA: TGTGCCAGCATCCGGGGACTAGCGGGGGACCAAGAGACCCAGTACTTC.